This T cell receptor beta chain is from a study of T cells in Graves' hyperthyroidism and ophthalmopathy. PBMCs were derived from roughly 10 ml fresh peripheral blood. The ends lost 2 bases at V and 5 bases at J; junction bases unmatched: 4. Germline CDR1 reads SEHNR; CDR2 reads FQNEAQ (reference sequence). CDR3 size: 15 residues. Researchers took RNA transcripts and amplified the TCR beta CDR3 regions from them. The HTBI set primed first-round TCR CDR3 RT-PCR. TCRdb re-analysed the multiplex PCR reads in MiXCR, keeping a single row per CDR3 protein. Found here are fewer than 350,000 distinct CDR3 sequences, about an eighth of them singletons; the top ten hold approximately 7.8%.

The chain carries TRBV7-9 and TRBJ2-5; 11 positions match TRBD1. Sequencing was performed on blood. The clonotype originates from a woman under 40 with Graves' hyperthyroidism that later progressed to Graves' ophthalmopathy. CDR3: CASSLRTGGSETQYF. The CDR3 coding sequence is TGTGCCAGCAGCTTAAGGACAGGGGGCTCGGAGACCCAGTACTTC.